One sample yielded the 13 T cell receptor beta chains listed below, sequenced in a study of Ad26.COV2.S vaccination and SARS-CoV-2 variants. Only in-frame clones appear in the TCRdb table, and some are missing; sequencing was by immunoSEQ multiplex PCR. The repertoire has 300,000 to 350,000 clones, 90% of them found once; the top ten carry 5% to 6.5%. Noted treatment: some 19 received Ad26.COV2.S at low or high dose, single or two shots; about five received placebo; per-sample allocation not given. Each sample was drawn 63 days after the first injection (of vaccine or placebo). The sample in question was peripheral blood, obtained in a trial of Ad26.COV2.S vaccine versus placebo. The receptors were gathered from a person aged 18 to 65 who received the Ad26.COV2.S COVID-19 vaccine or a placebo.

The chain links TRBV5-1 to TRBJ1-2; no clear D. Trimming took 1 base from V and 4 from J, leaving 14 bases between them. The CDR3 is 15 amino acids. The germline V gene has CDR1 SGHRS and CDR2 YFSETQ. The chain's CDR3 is CASSLYGSSFYGYTF. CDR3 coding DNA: TGCGCCAGCAGCTTGTACGGTTCTTCGTTCTATGGCTACACCTTC.

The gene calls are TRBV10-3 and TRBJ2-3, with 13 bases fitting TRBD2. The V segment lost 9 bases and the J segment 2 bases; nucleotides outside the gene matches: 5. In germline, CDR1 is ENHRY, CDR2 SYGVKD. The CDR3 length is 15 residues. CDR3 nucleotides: TGTGCCATTTCAGGGACTAGCGGGGACACAGATACGCAGTATTTT. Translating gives CAISGTSGDTDTQYF.

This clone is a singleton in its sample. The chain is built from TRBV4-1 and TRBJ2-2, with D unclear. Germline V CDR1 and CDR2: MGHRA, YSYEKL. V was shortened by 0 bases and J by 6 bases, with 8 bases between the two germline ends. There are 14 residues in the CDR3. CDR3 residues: CASSQDRISGELFF. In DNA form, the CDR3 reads TGCGCCAGCAGCCAAGACAGGATCTCCGGGGAGCTGTTTTTT.

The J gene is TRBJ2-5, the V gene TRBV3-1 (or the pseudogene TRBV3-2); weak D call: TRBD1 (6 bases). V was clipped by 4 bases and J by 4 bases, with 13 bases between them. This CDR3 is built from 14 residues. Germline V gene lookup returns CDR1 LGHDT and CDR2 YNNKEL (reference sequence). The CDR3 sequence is CASSLSVGAETQYF. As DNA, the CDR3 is TGTGCCAGCAGCCTTAGCGTGGGGGCAGAGACCCAGTACTTC.

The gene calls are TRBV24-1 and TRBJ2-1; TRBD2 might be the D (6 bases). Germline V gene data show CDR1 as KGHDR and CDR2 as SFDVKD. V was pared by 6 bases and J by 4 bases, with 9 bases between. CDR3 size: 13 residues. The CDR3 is CATSTSPYNEQFF. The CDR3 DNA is TGTGCCACCAGTACTAGCCCATACAATGAGCAGTTCTTC.

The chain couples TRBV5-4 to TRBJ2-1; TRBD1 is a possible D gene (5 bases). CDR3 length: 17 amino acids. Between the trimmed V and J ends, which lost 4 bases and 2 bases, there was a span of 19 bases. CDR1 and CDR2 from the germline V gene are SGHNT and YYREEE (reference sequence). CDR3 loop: CASSPLGAVPTYNEQFF. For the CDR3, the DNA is TGTGCCAGCAGCCCCTTAGGGGCGGTCCCAACCTACAATGAGCAGTTCTTC. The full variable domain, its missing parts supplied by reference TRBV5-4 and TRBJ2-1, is ETGVTQSPTHLIKTRGQQVTLRCSSQSGHNTVSWYQQALGQGPQFIFQYYREEENGRGNFPPRFSGLQFPNYSSELNVNALELDDSALYLCASSPLGAVPTYNEQFFGPGTRLTVL.

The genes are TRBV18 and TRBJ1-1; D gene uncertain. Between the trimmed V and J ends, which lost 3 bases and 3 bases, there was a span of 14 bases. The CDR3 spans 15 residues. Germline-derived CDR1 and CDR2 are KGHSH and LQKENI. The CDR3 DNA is TGTGCCAGCTCACCCCCCGGGAAACATGACACTGAAGCTTTCTTT. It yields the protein CASSPPGKHDTEAFF.

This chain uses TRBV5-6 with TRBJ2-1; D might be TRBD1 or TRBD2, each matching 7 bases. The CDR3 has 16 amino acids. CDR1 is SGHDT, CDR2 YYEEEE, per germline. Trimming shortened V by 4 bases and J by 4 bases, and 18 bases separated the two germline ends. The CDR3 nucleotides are TGTGCCAGCAGCCCGCAGCGGCAGGGGGGGTACAATGAGCAGTTCTTC. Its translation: CASSPQRQGGYNEQFF. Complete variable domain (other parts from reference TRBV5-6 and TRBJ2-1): DAGVTQSPTHLIKTRGQQVTLRCSPKSGHDTVSWYQQALGQGPQFIFQYYEEEERQRGNFPDRFSGHQFPNYSSELNVNALLLGDSALYLCASSPQRQGGYNEQFFGPGTRLTVL.

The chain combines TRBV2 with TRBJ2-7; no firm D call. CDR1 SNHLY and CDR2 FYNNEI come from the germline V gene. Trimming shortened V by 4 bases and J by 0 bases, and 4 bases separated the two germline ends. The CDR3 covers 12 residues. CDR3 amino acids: CASSVNSYEQYF. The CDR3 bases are TGTGCCAGCAGTGTCAACTCCTACGAGCAGTACTTC.

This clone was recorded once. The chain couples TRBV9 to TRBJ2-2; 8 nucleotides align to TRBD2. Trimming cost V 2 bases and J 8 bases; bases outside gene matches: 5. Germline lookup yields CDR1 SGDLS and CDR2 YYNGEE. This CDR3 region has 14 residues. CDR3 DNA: TGTGCCAGCAGCGTGGCGGGGGGTGGTGGGGAGCTGTTTTTT. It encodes CASSVAGGGGELFF.

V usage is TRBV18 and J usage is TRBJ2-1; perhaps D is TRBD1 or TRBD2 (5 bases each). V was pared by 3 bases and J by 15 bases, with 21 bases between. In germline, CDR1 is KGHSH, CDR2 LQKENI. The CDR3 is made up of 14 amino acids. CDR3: CASSPDRDLQLGFF. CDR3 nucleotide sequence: TGTGCCAGCTCACCCGACCGGGACCTTCAGTTGGGGTTCTTC.

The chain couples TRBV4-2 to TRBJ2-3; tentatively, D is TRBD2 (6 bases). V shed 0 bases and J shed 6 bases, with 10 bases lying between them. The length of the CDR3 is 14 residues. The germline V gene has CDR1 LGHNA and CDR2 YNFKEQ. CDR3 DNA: TGTGCCAGCAGCCAAGATTGGGACTCCGATACGCAGTATTTT. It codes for CASSQDWDSDTQYF.

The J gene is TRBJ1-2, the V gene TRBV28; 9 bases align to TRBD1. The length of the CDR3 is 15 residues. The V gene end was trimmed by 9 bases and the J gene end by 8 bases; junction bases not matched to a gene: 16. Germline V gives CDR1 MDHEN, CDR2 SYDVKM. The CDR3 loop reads CARTTGGWLRSGYTF. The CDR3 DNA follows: TGTGCCAGGACTACAGGGGGCTGGCTGCGGTCAGGCTACACCTTC.